These T cell receptor beta chains were read from a single sample in a study of blood T cell repertoires in COVID-19. The data were produced by immunoSEQ multiplex PCR, yet TCRdb's version contains in-frame clones alone and is incomplete. This table has 250,000 to 400,000 clones, 85% to 90% appearing once. Sequenced: peripheral blood. All receptors derive from a woman under 40 with COVID-19, enrolled during active disease. The CDR3 runs from the conserved cysteine through the conserved F or W. D genes are given only for firm matches. Size is stated for part of the rows, as once, few or many counts, or as a class when the clone is expanded.

once	TRBV5-1	TRBJ2-1	TRBD2	15	TGCGCCAGCAGCGAAGGACTAGCGGCATACAATGAGCAGTTCTTC	CASSEGLAAYNEQFF
.	TRBV9	TRBJ2-1	TRBD2	16	TGTGCCAGCAGCGTAGTGGCGGGAGGCTCCTACAATGAGCAGTTCTTC	CASSVVAGGSYNEQFF
.	TRBV10-3	TRBJ2-1	TRBD2	17	TGTGCCATCAGTGAGCCCAGTGGGCGGGAGGGCCATAATGAGCAGTTCTTC	CAISEPSGREGHNEQFF
.	TRBV5-1	TRBJ1-1	.	13	TGCGCCAGCAGCTCTACAGCGAACACTGAAGCTTTCTTT	CASSSTANTEAFF
.	TRBV2	TRBJ2-7	TRBD1	15	TGTGCCAGCAGGAACCCGGGACAGAGCTCCTACGAGCAGTACTTC	CASRNPGQSSYEQYF
.	TRBV5-4	TRBJ2-5	TRBD2	14	TGTGCCAGCAGCTTGGCTAGCGGGGGGGAGACCCAGTACTTC	CASSLASGGETQYF
.	TRBV2	TRBJ2-2	TRBD2	17	TGTGCCAGCACCTCCAGGCTAGCGGGAGTGGATACCGGGGAGCTGTTTTTT	CASTSRLAGVDTGELFF
.	TRBV7-2	TRBJ2-7	TRBD1	16	TGTGCCAGCAGCTTCCGGGACAGGGGCGCTCCCTACGAGCAGTACTTC	CASSFRDRGAPYEQYF
.	TRBV19	TRBJ1-4	.	14	TGTGCCAGTCAACAACAGGGTGCTAATGAAAAACTGTTTTTT	CASQQQGANEKLFF
.	TRBV5-6	TRBJ1-1	.	15	TGTGCCAGCACCGGAGAGACAGGACTAGGCACTGAAGCTTTCTTT	CASTGETGLGTEAFF
.	TRBV6-5	TRBJ1-1	.	14	TGTGCCAGCAGTTACTCGAACGGGGACACTGAAGCTTTCTTT	CASSYSNGDTEAFF
.	TRBV20-1	TRBJ2-7	.	11	TGCAGTGCCCGGGGAAGGGACGAGCAGTACTTC	CSARGRDEQYF
.	TRBV3-1/TRBV3-2	TRBJ2-1	TRBD2	14	TGTGCCAGCAGCCCGCTAGCGGGTTACAATGAGCAGTTCTTC	CASSPLAGYNEQFF
.	TRBV18	TRBJ2-3	.	15	TGTGCCAGCTCACCACACCGGGAGAGCACAGATACGCAGTATTTT	CASSPHRESTDTQYF
.	TRBV3-1/TRBV3-2	TRBJ2-7	.	12	TGTGCCAGCAGCCAAGGAGTCGACGAGCAGTACTTC	CASSQGVDEQYF
once	TRBV11-2	TRBJ1-5	.	13	TGTGCCAGCAGCTTAGGAGAGGATCAGCCCCAGCATTTT	CASSLGEDQPQHF
.	TRBV6-2/TRBV6-3	TRBJ2-7	TRBD2	15	TGTGCCAGCAGCCCCGGGGGGGCAGGCACCTACGAGCAGTACTTC	CASSPGGAGTYEQYF
.	TRBV7-9	TRBJ1-5	.	14	TGTGCCAGCAGCTCCCTGGACAGTAATCAGCCCCAGCATTTT	CASSSLDSNQPQHF
.	TRBV5-4	TRBJ2-7	TRBD1	14	TGTGCCAGCAGCGTAAACTCAGGGGGCTACGAGCAGTACTTC	CASSVNSGGYEQYF
.	TRBV27	TRBJ1-1	.	18	TGTGCCAGCAGTTTGTATGGTTCGTACGGGGGAATGAACACTGAAGCTTTCTTT	CASSLYGSYGGMNTEAFF
.	TRBV30	TRBJ1-4	.	13	TGTGCCCGACAGTCCGCAACTAATGAAAAACTGTTTTTT	CARQSATNEKLFF
.	TRBV5-4	TRBJ1-2	.	13	TGTGCCAGCAGCCGGCGGCAAAACTATGGCTACACCTTC	CASSRRQNYGYTF
.	TRBV11-1	TRBJ2-3	.	13	TGTGCCAGCAGCCTTGAGCTGGCAGATACGCAGTATTTT	CASSLELADTQYF
.	TRBV5-1	TRBJ1-3	TRBD1	14	TGCGCCAGCAGCTTGGGACAGGGTGGAAACACCATATATTTT	CASSLGQGGNTIYF
.	TRBV6-5	TRBJ1-5	.	13	TGTGCCAGCGGTAAAAGCCAGGGGCAGCCCCAGCATTTT	CASGKSQGQPQHF
.	TRBV7-8	TRBJ2-7	.	16	TGTGCCAGCAGCTTGACTCCGGGACTTTCCGCCTACGAGCAGTACTTC	CASSLTPGLSAYEQYF
.	TRBV30	TRBJ1-2	TRBD1	16	TGTGCCTGGAGTGTACCGCCAAAACAGGGGGCGGGTGGCTACACCTTC	CAWSVPPKQGAGGYTF
.	TRBV7-9	TRBJ2-1	TRBD2	19	TGTGCCAGCAGCTTAGCTGGGACTAGCGGGGGGAGCTCCTACAATGAGCAGTTCTTC	CASSLAGTSGGSSYNEQFF
.	TRBV3-1/TRBV3-2	TRBJ2-7	TRBD2	17	TGTGCCAGCAGCCAAGATCTCGGGACTAGCGGTACCTACGAGCAGTACTTC	CASSQDLGTSGTYEQYF
.	TRBV7-3	TRBJ1-3	.	16	TGTGCCAGCAGCCCCGGGGACACCCGCTCTGGAAACACCATATATTTT	CASSPGDTRSGNTIYF
.	TRBV4-1	TRBJ2-7	.	15	TGCGCCAGCAGCCAAACAACAGGGCTCATCTACGAGCAGTACTTC	CASSQTTGLIYEQYF
.	TRBV19	TRBJ1-5	TRBD1	14	TGTGCCAGTAGTAGAGGGACAGGGGGTCAGCCCCAGCATTTT	CASSRGTGGQPQHF
.	TRBV11-2	TRBJ2-2	TRBD1	14	TGTGCCAGCGGTCCGGGACAGAAGACCGGGGAGCTGTTTTTT	CASGPGQKTGELFF
.	TRBV28	TRBJ1-3	TRBD1	15	TGTGCCAGCACAGCAGGGGGAAATTCGCGAAACACCATATATTTT	CASTAGGNSRNTIYF
.	TRBV3-1/TRBV3-2	TRBJ2-7	TRBD1	14	TGTGCCAGCAGCCACGGGACAGGAGCCTACGAGCAGTACTTC	CASSHGTGAYEQYF
.	TRBV29-1	TRBJ2-5	.	12	TGCAGCGTTGAAGGCAGGGAAGAGACCCAGTACTTC	CSVEGREETQYF
.	TRBV12-3/TRBV12-4	TRBJ2-5	.	12	TGTGCCAGCAGAGGGACTTCAGAGACCCAGTACTTC	CASRGTSETQYF
.	TRBV19	TRBJ1-6	TRBD1	15	TGTGCCAGTAGTCAGGGGGCTGTTGATAATTCACCCCTCCACTTT	CASSQGAVDNSPLHF
once	TRBV19	TRBJ1-1	TRBD1	14	TGTGCCAGTAGTATGACAGGGGTGGCCACTGAAGCTTTCTTT	CASSMTGVATEAFF
.	TRBV5-1	TRBJ2-7	TRBD1	14	TGCGCCAGCAGCTCCAGACAGGGCCCCTACGAGCAGTACTTC	CASSSRQGPYEQYF